The table lists the clone carrying this T cell receptor (beta chain) with a few counts. The target antigen is unknown. This CDR3 contains 15 residues. The junction had 4 bases not matched to a gene; V was cut back by 5 bases and J by 3 bases. This entry is derived from a study of early T cells in non-severe SARS-CoV-2 infection. Background on the study: Whole-blood bulk RNA, unsorted, was sequenced, and chains were unpaired. Points from the study as a whole: Matching with VDJdb favored anti-spike CD8 responses (missing private and CD4 specificities).

Each CDR3 protein gets one entry after TCRdb re-called the 5' RACE reads with MiXCR. The table records some 60,000 distinct CDR3 sequences, roughly a tenth of them present only once. The sequenced sample was whole blood. The V gene is TRBV12-3 or TRBV12-4, the J gene TRBJ2-2, with 9 bases aligning to TRBD1. The receptor's source is an adult who was a healthcare worker with PCR-confirmed SARS-CoV-2 infection or an uninfected control (not recorded which). Here the CDR3 DNA reads TGTGCCAGCAGTCCTTGGACAGGGGACACCGGGGAGCTGTTTTTT. It specifies CASSPWTGDTGELFF.